This T cell receptor beta chain emerged from a study of beta chain features in type 1 diabetes (dated by TCRdb to the late 2010s). Some background on the complete study: No differences in mean age, gender distribution, total cell number or subset yield were found between patients and healthy donors. Regulatory and stem cell-like memory subsets were isolated from only 8 patients and roughly 8 healthy donors, whereas naive and central memory subsets came from all 30 or so donors. In the study, recently diagnosed type 1 diabetes patients and matched healthy donors were compared on the TCRB repertoires of their sorted circulating CD4+ T cell subsets. Across all samples, about 110 million sorted cells were examined, and cell number per subset correlated strongly with RNA yield.

V was cut back by 0 bases and J by 10 bases, leaving a gap of 13 bases between them. From a lookup of the germline V gene, CDR1 and CDR2 are LGHNA and YSLEER. There are 15 amino acids in the CDR3, from cysteine to phenylalanine inclusive. Only the CDR3 region is kept as DNA, spanning 45 bases read in frame from base 1. As regards this clone: No cognate antigen has been identified for it. No base quality values were provided; no much bigger clone lies one nucleotide off.

The High Capacity cDNA Reverse Transcription Kit was used to reverse transcribe all of the isolated RNA, meaning that expressed TCRB transcripts were what got sequenced. Deep immunoSEQ sequencing was performed on naive, central memory and regulatory T cell samples, with an average of roughly 3.6 million total reads per sample. Sorted cells were lysed in RLT buffer and RNA was extracted with DNase-treated RNeasy Micro or Mini kits, depending on cell number. Each cell subset was processed separately to prevent cross-contamination, with patient and healthy donor samples processed together. Using the immunoSEQ multiplex PCR, TCRB sequences were amplified from cDNA into 87-bp fragments spanning the CDR3 region. The amplicons were sequenced using the Illumina HiSeq platform. Per the original workflow: Synthetic template baselines were used to correct PCR bias computationally, reads within Hamming distance 2 were collapsed, and singletons that could not be merged were discarded. Reads were aligned against IMGT to assign V, D and J genes, CDR3 length and insertions or deletions at six rearrangement sites. Within each subset, clonotype counts were normalized to the number of sorted cells before true diversity and Gini coefficients were calculated with the tcR R package. The overlap coefficient, calculated on TCRB nucleotide sequences, was used to quantify repertoire sharing. As a proxy for the pre-selection repertoire, out-of-frame TCRB sequences from naive cells were analyzed. Imported from immuneACCESS, the table was reduced by TCRdb to in-frame sequences with V and J called. These copies leave out some clones; in studies compared against another copy, an unresolved V gene accounts for under half, and the cause of the remainder is not known. That table furnishes V, J and clone size, whereas the DNA furnished D and trimming. Here the sample has around 650,000 clones; around 12% occur a single time. About 0.11% of the sample rests with the top ten.

From each donor, a single peripheral blood sample of 95 to 150 mL on average was drawn into heparinised tubes. A BD FACSAria II and a panel including CD45RO, CCR7, CD25, CD127, CD95 and CD27 were used to sort naive, central memory, regulatory and stem cell-like memory CD4+ T cells. Purity was above 95% for every sorted population. PBMCs were isolated immediately by Lymphoprep density gradient centrifugation and stained directly without culture. Samples were stained and sorted in pairs, with one healthy donor and one patient per experiment, so that batch effects were minimized. Summary of the overall study and its limitations: Fewer insertions and more nucleotide deletions at VDJ recombination sites were observed in patients with type 1 diabetes, implying thymic rearrangement abnormalities. Type 1 diabetes patients showed a moderate but significant shortening of TCRB CDR3 length in all four CD4+ subsets. Only small numbers of individuals were included in the HLA sub-analyses, which left unresolved whether HLA type had any influence on TCRB rearrangement. PCR may preferentially amplify shorter templates, but because patient and control samples were amplified and corrected together, any resulting skew would affect both groups equally. Because cDNA was sequenced instead of genomic DNA, highly expressing activated cells could be over-represented, though the groups showed no difference in activation or CD3 levels. Naive, central memory and regulatory TCRB repertoires appeared to be more alike among patients than among healthy donors.

The V gene is TRBV4-3 and the J gene is TRBJ1-6; the D gene remains uncertain. This sequence originates from a young man with type 1 diabetes. Sequences were obtained from naive CD4+ T cells from blood. The cell subset or site label on this specimen signifies: true naive CD4+ T cells. The DNA is TGCGCCAGCAGCCAAGATGGAAAGGGAAGATCACCCCTCCACTTT. This encodes CASSQDGKGRSPLHF.